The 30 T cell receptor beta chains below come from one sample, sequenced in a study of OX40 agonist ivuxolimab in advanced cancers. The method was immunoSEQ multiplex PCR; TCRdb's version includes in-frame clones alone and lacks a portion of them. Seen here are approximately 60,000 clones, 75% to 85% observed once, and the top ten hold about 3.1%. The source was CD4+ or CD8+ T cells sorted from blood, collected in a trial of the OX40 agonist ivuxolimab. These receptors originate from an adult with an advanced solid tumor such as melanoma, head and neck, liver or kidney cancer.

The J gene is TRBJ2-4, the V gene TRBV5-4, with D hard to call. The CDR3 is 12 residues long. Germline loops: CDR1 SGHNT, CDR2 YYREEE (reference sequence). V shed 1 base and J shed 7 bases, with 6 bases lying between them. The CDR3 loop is CASSLSSNIQYF. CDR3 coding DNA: TGTGCCAGCAGCTTGTCCAGTAACATTCAGTACTTC.

The CDR3 sequence: CASSDQSGPPYNEQFF. In DNA form, the CDR3 reads TGCGCCAGCAGCGACCAATCAGGGCCCCCCTACAATGAGCAGTTCTTC. The gene calls are TRBV5-1 and TRBJ2-1, with D tentatively TRBD1 (5 bases). Per germline, CDR1 SGHRS and CDR2 YFSETQ. Deletions cut 4 bases from V and 2 bases from J, with 16 bases between. The CDR3 loop spans 16 amino acids.

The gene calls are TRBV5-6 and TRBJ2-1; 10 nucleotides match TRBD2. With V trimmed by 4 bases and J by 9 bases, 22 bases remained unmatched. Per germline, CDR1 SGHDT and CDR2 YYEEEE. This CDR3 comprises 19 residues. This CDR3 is CASSVGASGSSLRLFEQFF. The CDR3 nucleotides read TGTGCCAGCAGCGTTGGGGCTAGCGGGAGCTCGCTTCGTTTATTTGAGCAGTTCTTC. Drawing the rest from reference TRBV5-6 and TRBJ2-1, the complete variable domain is DAGVTQSPTHLIKTRGQQVTLRCSPKSGHDTVSWYQQALGQGPQFIFQYYEEEERQRGNFPDRFSGHQFPNYSSELNVNALLLGDSALYLCASSVGASGSSLRLFEQFFGPGTRLTVL.

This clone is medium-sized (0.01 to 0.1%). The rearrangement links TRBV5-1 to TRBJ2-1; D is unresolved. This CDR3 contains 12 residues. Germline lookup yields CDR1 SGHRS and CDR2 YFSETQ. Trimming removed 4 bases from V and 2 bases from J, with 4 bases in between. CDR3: CASSATYNEQFF. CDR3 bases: TGCGCCAGCAGCGCTACCTACAATGAGCAGTTCTTC.

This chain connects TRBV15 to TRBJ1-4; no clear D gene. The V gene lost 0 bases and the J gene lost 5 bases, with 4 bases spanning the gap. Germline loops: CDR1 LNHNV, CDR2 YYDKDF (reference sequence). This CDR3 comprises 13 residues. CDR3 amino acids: CATSRDRNEKLFF. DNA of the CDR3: TGTGCCACCAGCAGAGATCGGAATGAAAAACTGTTTTTT.

The CDR3 sequence: CASMRGRTDTQYF. The CDR3 DNA is TGCGCCAGCATGAGGGGGAGGACAGATACGCAGTATTTT. The chain has TRBV10-2 and TRBJ2-3; either TRBD1 or TRBD2 may fit D (6 bases each). The ends were cut back, 7 bases at V and 3 bases at J, with 11 bases in the middle. Germline V gene data show CDR1 as WSHSY and CDR2 as SAAADI. The CDR3 is 13 residues long.

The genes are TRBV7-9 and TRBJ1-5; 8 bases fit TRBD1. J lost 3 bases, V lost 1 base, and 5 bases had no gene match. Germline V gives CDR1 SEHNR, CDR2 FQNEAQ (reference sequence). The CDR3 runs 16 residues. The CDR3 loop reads CASSLGTGWINQPQHF. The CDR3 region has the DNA TGTGCCAGCAGCTTAGGGACAGGGTGGATCAATCAGCCCCAGCATTTT.

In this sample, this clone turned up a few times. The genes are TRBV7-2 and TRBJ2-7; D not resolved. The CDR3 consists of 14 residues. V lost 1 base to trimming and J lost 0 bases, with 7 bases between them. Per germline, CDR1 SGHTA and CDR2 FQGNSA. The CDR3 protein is CASSLVSGSYEQYF. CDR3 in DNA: TGTGCCAGCAGCTTAGTGTCGGGCTCCTACGAGCAGTACTTC.

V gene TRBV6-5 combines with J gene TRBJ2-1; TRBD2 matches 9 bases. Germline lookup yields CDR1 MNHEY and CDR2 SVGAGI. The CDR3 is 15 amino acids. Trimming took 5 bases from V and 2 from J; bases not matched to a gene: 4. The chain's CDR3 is CASSPSGTAYNEQFF. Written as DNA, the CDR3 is TGTGCCAGCAGTCCTAGCGGGACCGCCTACAATGAGCAGTTCTTC.

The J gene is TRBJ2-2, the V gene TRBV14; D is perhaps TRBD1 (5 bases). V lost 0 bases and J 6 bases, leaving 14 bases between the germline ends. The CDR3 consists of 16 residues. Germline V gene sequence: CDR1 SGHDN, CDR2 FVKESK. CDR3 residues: CASSQEGPGKAGELFF. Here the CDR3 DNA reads TGTGCCAGCAGCCAAGAAGGGCCAGGGAAGGCCGGGGAGCTGTTTTTT.

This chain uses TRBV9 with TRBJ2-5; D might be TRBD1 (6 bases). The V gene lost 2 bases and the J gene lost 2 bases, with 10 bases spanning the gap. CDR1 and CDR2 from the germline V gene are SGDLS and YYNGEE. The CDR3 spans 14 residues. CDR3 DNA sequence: TGTGCCAGCAGCGTCAGGACAGCTCAAGAGACCCAGTACTTC. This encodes CASSVRTAQETQYF.

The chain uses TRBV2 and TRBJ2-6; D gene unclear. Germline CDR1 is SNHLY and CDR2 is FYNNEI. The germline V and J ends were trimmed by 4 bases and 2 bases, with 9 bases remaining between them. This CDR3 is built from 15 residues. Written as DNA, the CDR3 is TGTGCCAGCAGTGCCTTAGGGACTGGGGCCAACGTCCTGACTTTC. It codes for CASSALGTGANVLTF.

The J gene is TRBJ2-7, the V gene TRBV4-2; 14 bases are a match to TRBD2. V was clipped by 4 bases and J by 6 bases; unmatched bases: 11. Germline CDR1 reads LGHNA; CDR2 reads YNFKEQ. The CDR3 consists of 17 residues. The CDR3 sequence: CASSPRPGLAGVGEQYF. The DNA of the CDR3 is TGTGCCAGCAGCCCAAGACCGGGACTAGCGGGGGTGGGCGAGCAGTACTTC.

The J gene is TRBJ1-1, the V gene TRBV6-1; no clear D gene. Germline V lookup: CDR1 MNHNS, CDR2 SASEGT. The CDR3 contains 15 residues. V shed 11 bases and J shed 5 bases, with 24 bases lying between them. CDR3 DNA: TGTGCCGGAATCTCGTTCACTGAGGCTCGGACTGAAGCTTTCTTT. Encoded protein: CAGISFTEARTEAFF.

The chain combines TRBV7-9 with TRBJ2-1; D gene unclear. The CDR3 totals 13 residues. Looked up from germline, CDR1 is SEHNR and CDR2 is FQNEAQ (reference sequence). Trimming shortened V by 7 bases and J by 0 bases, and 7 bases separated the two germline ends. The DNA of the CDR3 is TGTGCCAGCACCGCTAACTCCTACAATGAGCAGTTCTTC. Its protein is CASTANSYNEQFF.

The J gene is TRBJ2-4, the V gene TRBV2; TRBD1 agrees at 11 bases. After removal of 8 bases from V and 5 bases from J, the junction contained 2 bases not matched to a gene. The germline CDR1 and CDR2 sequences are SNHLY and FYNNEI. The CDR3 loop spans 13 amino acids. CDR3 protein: CASGQGAENIQYF. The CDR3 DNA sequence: TGTGCCAGCGGACAGGGGGCGGAAAACATTCAGTACTTC.

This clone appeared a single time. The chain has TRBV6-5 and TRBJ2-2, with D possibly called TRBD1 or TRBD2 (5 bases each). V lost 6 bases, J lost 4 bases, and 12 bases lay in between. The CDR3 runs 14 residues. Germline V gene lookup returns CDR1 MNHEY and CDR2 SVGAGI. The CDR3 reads CASRRDPSTGELFF. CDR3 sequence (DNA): TGTGCCAGCAGGAGGGACCCCTCCACCGGGGAGCTGTTTTTT.

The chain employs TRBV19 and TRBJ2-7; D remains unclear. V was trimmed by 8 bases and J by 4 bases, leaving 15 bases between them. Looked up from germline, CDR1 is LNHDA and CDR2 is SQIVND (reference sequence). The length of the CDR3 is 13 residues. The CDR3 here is CASGPRSLYEQYF. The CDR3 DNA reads TGTGCCAGTGGCCCGCGATCTTTATACGAGCAGTACTTC.

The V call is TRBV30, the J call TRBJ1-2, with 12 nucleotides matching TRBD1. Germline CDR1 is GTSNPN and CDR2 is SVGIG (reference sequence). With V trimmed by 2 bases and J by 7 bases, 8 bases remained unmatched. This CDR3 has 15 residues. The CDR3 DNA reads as TGTGCCTGGAGTCTCTTGGGACAGGGGGCGGCTGGCTACACCTTC. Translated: CAWSLLGQGAAGYTF.

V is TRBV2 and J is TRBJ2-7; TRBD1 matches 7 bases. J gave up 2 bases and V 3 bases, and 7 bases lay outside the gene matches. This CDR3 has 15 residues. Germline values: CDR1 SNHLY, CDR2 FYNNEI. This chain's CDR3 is CASSDETGTTYEQYF. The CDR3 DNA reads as TGTGCCAGCAGTGATGAGACAGGGACCACCTACGAGCAGTACTTC. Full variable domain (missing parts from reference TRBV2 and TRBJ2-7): EPEVTQTPSHQVTQMGQEVILRCVPISNHLYFYWYRQILGQKVEFLVSFYNNEISEKSEIFDDQFSVERPDGSNFTLKIRSTKLEDSAMYFCASSDETGTTYEQYFGPGTRLTVT.

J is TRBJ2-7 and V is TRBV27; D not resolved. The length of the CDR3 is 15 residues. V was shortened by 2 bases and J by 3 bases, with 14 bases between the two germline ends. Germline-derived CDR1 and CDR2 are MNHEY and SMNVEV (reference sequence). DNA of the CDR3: TGTGCCAGCAGTTTAGGGCGGCAGACCAACTACGAGCAGTACTTC. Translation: CASSLGRQTNYEQYF.

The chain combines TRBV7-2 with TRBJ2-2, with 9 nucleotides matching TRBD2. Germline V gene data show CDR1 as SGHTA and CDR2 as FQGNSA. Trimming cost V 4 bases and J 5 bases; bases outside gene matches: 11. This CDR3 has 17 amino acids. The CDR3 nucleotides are TGTGCCAGCAGCTCTAGCGGGATGCGGCCCACAACCGGGGAGCTGTTTTTT. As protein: CASSSSGMRPTTGELFF.

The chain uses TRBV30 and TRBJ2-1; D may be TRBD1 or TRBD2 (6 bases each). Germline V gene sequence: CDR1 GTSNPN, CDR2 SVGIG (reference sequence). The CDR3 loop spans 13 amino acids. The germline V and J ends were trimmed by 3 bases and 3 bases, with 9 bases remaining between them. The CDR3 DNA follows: TGTGCCTGGAGCAGGGGACTCTACAATGAGCAGTTCTTC. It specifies CAWSRGLYNEQFF.

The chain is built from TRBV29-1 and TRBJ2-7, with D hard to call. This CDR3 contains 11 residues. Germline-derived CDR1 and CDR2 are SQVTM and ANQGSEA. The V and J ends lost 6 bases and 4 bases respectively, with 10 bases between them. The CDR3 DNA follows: TGCAGCGTCGCCGACCAATACGAGCAGTACTTC. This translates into CSVADQYEQYF.

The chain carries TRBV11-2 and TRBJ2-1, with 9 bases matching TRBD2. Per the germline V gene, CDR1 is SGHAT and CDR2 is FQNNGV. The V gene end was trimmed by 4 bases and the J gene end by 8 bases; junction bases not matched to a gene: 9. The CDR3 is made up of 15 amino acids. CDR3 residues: CASSSYRGLAYEQFF. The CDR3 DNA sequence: TGTGCCAGCAGCTCATACCGGGGACTAGCCTATGAGCAGTTCTTC.

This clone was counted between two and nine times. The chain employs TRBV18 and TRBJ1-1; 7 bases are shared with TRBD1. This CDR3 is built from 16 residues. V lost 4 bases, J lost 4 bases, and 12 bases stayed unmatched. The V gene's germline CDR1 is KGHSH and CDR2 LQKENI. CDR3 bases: TGTGCCAGCTCACTACGGGACAGTTCGAGAGGCACTGAAGCTTTCTTT. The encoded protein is CASSLRDSSRGTEAFF.

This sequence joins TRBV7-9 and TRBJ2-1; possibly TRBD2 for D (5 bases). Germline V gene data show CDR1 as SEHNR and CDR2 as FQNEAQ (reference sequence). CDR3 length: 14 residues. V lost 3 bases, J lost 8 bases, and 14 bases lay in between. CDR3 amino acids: CASSFNPLADEQFF. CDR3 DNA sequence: TGTGCCAGCAGCTTTAACCCCCTAGCCGATGAGCAGTTCTTC.

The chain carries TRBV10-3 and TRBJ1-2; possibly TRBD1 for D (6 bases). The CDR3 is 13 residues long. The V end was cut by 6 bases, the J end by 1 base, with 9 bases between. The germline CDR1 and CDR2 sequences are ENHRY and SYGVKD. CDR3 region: CAISGQINYGYTF. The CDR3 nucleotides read TGTGCCATCAGCGGACAGATTAACTATGGCTACACCTTC.

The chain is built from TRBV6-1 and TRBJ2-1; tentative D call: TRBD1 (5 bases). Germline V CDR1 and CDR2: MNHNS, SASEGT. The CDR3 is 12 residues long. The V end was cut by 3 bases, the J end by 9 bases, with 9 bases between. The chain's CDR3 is CASSEYRGEQFF. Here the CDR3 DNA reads TGTGCCAGCAGTGAGTATAGGGGTGAGCAGTTCTTC.

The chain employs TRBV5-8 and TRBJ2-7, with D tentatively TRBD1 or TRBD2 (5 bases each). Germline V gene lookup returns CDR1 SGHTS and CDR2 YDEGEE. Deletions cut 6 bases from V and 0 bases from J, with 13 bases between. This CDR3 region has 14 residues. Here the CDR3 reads CASNLGTDSYEQYF. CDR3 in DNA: TGTGCCAGCAACCTCGGGACGGACTCCTACGAGCAGTACTTC.